Listed here are 24 T cell receptor beta chains from one sample, sequenced in a study of T-cell reconstitution after alpha-beta-depleted transplantation in children. Construction of the TCRbeta library involved unique molecular identifiers. TCRdb ran MiXCR on the PCR reads and lists one entry per CDR3 protein. The repertoire holds roughly 400,000 distinct CDR3 sequences, around 20% seen once, with around 4% in the top ten. The specimen was PBMCs from the stem cell graft donor, collected from the stem cell graft. The receptors here all came from a human donor who donated a stem cell graft to a child with acute myeloid leukemia.

This clonotype was seen repeatedly, ten times or more. The chain links TRBV20-1 to TRBJ2-7, with TRBD2 matching over 8 bases. The CDR3 extends over 16 amino acids. Germline V gives CDR1 DFQATT, CDR2 SNEGSKA (reference sequence). Germline trimming cut 3 bases from V and 4 bases from J; bases unmatched to any gene: 14. This chain's CDR3 is CSARSQSAGGPYEQYF. The CDR3 bases are TGCAGTGCTAGGTCCCAATCGGCGGGAGGACCTTACGAGCAGTACTTC.

In its sample, this clonotype was seen many times. In DNA, the CDR3 is TGCAGTGCGCAGACTAGCAGAGCCTACGAGCAGTACTTC. Its translation: CSAQTSRAYEQYF. This chain joins TRBV20-1 and TRBJ2-7; TRBD2 agrees at 7 bases. V lost 6 bases to trimming and J lost 2 bases; unmatched junction nucleotides: 7. The CDR3 has 13 amino acids. Germline CDR1 and CDR2: DFQATT and SNEGSKA (reference sequence).

V gene TRBV20-1 combines with J gene TRBJ2-7; 11 nucleotides line up with TRBD2. J was trimmed by 2 bases and V by 2 bases; bases with no gene match: 5. Per the germline V gene, CDR1 is DFQATT and CDR2 is SNEGSKA (reference sequence). This CDR3 contains 15 residues. The CDR3 DNA reads as TGCAGTGCTAGACCTAGCGGGAGGCCGGCCTACGAGCAGTACTTC. Translation: CSARPSGRPAYEQYF.

This clonotype was counted between two and nine times. The CDR3 nucleotides read TGTGCCATCAGTGAGGACAGGGGGCCCGGGGAGCTGTTTTTT. It yields the protein CAISEDRGPGELFF. The chain has TRBV10-3 and TRBJ2-2; 10 bases agree with TRBD1. The CDR3 has 14 residues. Per germline, CDR1 ENHRY and CDR2 SYGVKD. V trimming: 2 bases; J trimming: 6 bases; junction bases outside the gene matches: 0.

V and J are TRBV18 and TRBJ1-1; TRBD1 agrees at 10 bases. J gave up 3 bases and V 4 bases, and 5 bases lay outside the gene matches. Per germline, CDR1 KGHSH and CDR2 LQKENI. There are 15 residues in the CDR3. The CDR3 is CASSLRTGGHTEAFF. The CDR3 DNA reads as TGTGCCAGCTCACTAAGGACAGGGGGGCACACTGAAGCTTTCTTT. Full variable domain (remainder filled in from reference TRBV18 and TRBJ1-1): NAGVMQNPRHLVRRRGQEARLRCSPMKGHSHVYWYRQLPEEGLKFMVYLQKENIIDESGMPKERFSAEFPKEGPSILRIQQVVRGDSAAYFCASSLRTGGHTEAFFGQGTRLTVV.

The V gene is TRBV9, the J gene TRBJ1-6; 12 positions match TRBD1. Unmatched junction bases numbered 3, after V lost 3 bases and J lost 8 bases. Germline loops: CDR1 SGDLS, CDR2 YYNGEE. CDR3 length: 15 residues. The CDR3 loop reads CASSAGQGADSPLHF. The DNA of the CDR3 is TGTGCCAGCAGCGCGGGACAGGGGGCGGATTCACCCCTCCACTTT.

This clonotype has more than one count but fewer than ten. The rearrangement links TRBV9 to TRBJ2-4; D may be TRBD1 (6 bases). Germline V gene sequence: CDR1 SGDLS, CDR2 YYNGEE. This CDR3 contains 14 residues. Deletions cut 4 bases from V and 8 bases from J, with 16 bases between. The CDR3 DNA sequence: TGTGCCAGCAGCCCTGGACAGAATGGGGACATTCAGTACTTC. Its protein is CASSPGQNGDIQYF.

The V gene is TRBV7-2, the J gene TRBJ2-7, with 10 nucleotides matching TRBD1. The CDR3 is 15 residues long. The J segment lost 6 bases and the V segment lost 5 bases, leaving 10 bases of the junction unmatched. The germline V gene encodes CDR1 SGHTA and CDR2 FQGNSA. CDR3 coding DNA: TGTGCCAGCAGCCCTGGGACAGGGGAACGGGGCGAGCAGTACTTC. Protein sequence: CASSPGTGERGEQYF.

A few counts support this clonotype. The gene calls are TRBV11-2 and TRBJ2-5, with D possibly matching TRBD2 (5 bases). Trimming stripped 0 bases from V and 5 bases from J, with 10 bases between. Germline-derived CDR1 and CDR2 are SGHAT and FQNNGV. CDR3 length: 14 residues. The CDR3 spells CASSLDLTIETQYF. In DNA form, the CDR3 reads TGTGCCAGCAGCTTAGATTTGACTATTGAGACCCAGTACTTC.

The chain links TRBV19 to TRBJ2-5, with 7 bases identical to TRBD2. V shed 5 bases and J 5 bases; nucleotides not matched to a gene: 8. Germline V CDR1 and CDR2: LNHDA, SQIVND (reference sequence). The CDR3 spans 14 residues. CDR3 in DNA: TGTGCCAGTAGTCTCCGTGGCGGGAGTGAGACCCAGTACTTC. The encoded protein is CASSLRGGSETQYF.

This rearrangement joins TRBV3-1 to TRBJ1-1, with 8 bases that match TRBD1. Germline lookup yields CDR1 LGHDT and CDR2 YNNKEL (reference sequence). This CDR3 has 13 residues. Trimming took 0 bases from V and 11 from J; bases not matched to a gene: 5. The CDR3 spells CASSQDGNRGAFF. The CDR3 nucleotides are TGTGCCAGCAGCCAAGATGGAAACAGGGGGGCTTTCTTT.

The CDR3 DNA reads as TGCAGTGCTAGACGGCCTAGGATTGGGCGGAACTACAATGAGCAGTTCTTC. Amino acids: CSARRPRIGRNYNEQFF. V is TRBV20-1 and J is TRBJ2-1; no clear D. Germline V gives CDR1 DFQATT, CDR2 SNEGSKA (reference sequence). V lost 2 bases and J 3 bases, leaving 20 bases between the germline ends. The CDR3 spans 17 residues.

The J gene is TRBJ2-3, the V gene TRBV12-3 or TRBV12-4; TRBD2 aligns across 8 bases. Trimming at V came to 8 bases and at J to 3 bases, leaving 1 base not matched to a gene. The CDR3 length is 12 residues. CDR3 amino acids: CASGGGTDTQYF. The CDR3 DNA reads TGTGCCAGCGGCGGGGGGACAGATACGCAGTATTTT.

The J gene is TRBJ2-7, the V gene TRBV27; 8 nucleotides align to TRBD1. With V trimmed by 7 bases and J by 2 bases, 10 bases remained unmatched. Per the germline V gene, CDR1 is MNHEY and CDR2 is SMNVEV (reference sequence). The CDR3 totals 15 residues. The CDR3 DNA is TGTGCCAGCAAACTAAGACAGGGGACCCCCTACGAGCAGTACTTC. This gives the protein CASKLRQGTPYEQYF.

This clonotype appeared many times. The rearrangement links TRBV2 to TRBJ2-7, with 11 bases identical to TRBD2. The CDR3 sequence is 15 residues long. The V gene's germline CDR1 is SNHLY and CDR2 FYNNEI. V lost 2 bases and J lost 6; bases outside the gene matches: 6. The CDR3 nucleotides read TGTGCCAGCAGTGAACTAGCGGGAGGCTTCGGCGAGCAGTACTTC. It codes for CASSELAGGFGEQYF.

This clonotype has only a few counts. The rearrangement links TRBV5-1 to TRBJ2-1; 9 nucleotides align to TRBD2. Germline V gives CDR1 SGHRS, CDR2 YFSETQ. V was clipped by 4 bases and J by 4 bases; unmatched bases: 9. The length of the CDR3 is 16 residues. The CDR3 loop reads CASSPVLAGTYNEQFF. Here the CDR3 DNA reads TGCGCCAGCAGCCCGGTACTAGCGGGCACTTACAATGAGCAGTTCTTC.

The chain joins TRBV7-9 to TRBJ1-2; 9 positions agree with TRBD1. Trimming took 7 bases from V and 2 from J; bases not matched to a gene: 8. CDR1 SEHNR and CDR2 FQNEAQ come from the germline V gene (reference sequence). This CDR3 comprises 15 residues. The CDR3 loop reads CASISSGQGNYGYTF. The CDR3 DNA is TGTGCCAGCATTAGTTCGGGACAGGGAAACTATGGCTACACCTTC.

This clonotype occurred once. The chain has TRBV7-9 and TRBJ1-5, with D maybe TRBD1 (5 bases). The germline V and J ends were trimmed by 1 base and 8 bases, with 15 bases remaining between them. Looked up from germline, CDR1 is SEHNR and CDR2 is FQNEAQ (reference sequence). This CDR3 has 15 amino acids. CDR3 residues: CASSLDGGDGEPQHF. CDR3 sequence (DNA): TGTGCCAGCAGCTTAGATGGGGGGGACGGGGAGCCCCAGCATTTT.

This clonotype was detected only a few times. The V gene is TRBV19, the J gene TRBJ2-2; 11 positions match TRBD1. The germline gives CDR1 LNHDA, CDR2 SQIVND (reference sequence). Trimming removed 4 bases from V and 5 bases from J; junction bases left unmatched: 6. The CDR3 spans 16 residues. CDR3 amino acids: CASSNRTGGRTGELFF. CDR3 coding DNA: TGTGCCAGTAGTAACCGGACAGGGGGCAGGACCGGGGAGCTGTTTTTT.

There are many counts of this clonotype. V and J are TRBV29-1 and TRBJ2-7; TRBD2 is a possible D gene (5 bases). In germline, CDR1 is SQVTM, CDR2 ANQGSEA. The V and J ends lost 3 bases and 6 bases respectively, with 18 bases between them. This CDR3 spans 14 amino acids. In DNA form, the CDR3 reads TGCAGCGTTGATGGTAAGGAGGTAGGAAGCGAGCAGTACTTC. Protein: CSVDGKEVGSEQYF.

A few counts support this clonotype. The rearrangement uses TRBV25-1 and TRBJ2-1; TRBD2 matches at 12 bases. V trimming: 2 bases; J trimming: 4 bases; junction bases outside the gene matches: 3. This CDR3 region has 16 residues. Germline CDR1 and CDR2: MGHDK and SYGVNS. The CDR3 is CASSELAGGGYNEQFF. As DNA, the CDR3 is TGTGCCAGCAGTGAACTAGCGGGAGGGGGTTACAATGAGCAGTTCTTC.

The chain is built from TRBV7-2 and TRBJ2-3, with a weak D call TRBD2 (5 bases). The V gene's germline CDR1 is SGHTA and CDR2 FQGNSA. Trimming took off 9 bases at V and 2 bases at J, with 12 bases between the two ends. The CDR3 contains 13 residues. This CDR3 is CASRAGSTDTQYF. The CDR3 coding sequence is TGTGCCAGTCGGGCGGGCTCCACAGATACGCAGTATTTT.

The V and J genes are TRBV28 and TRBJ2-7; TRBD2 agrees at 9 bases. The junction had 10 bases not matched to a gene; V was cut back by 3 bases and J by 7 bases. Looked up from germline, CDR1 is MDHEN and CDR2 is SYDVKM. The CDR3 has 15 amino acids. The CDR3 DNA is TGTGCCAGCAGTTTCTCCCTAGCGGGATTGAGTGAGCAGTACTTC. Translation gives CASSFSLAGLSEQYF.

V and J are TRBV4-1 and TRBJ2-1, with 7 bases that match TRBD2. Germline-derived CDR1 and CDR2 are MGHRA and YSYEKL. The J segment lost 3 bases and the V segment lost 0 bases, leaving 11 bases of the junction unmatched. The CDR3 is 18 amino acids. The CDR3 sequence: CASSQDGGSGAIYNEQFF. CDR3 sequence (DNA): TGCGCCAGCAGCCAAGACGGCGGAAGCGGGGCCATCTACAATGAGCAGTTCTTC.